These 21 T cell receptor beta chains came from one sample sequenced in a study of glioma-infiltrating T cells after dendritic cell vaccination. As for time point: after dendritic cell vaccination, including at tumor progression/relapse. Libraries were prepared by immunoSEQ multiplex PCR; TCRdb keeps only in-frame clonotypes and omits some of them. The data contain 72,000 or so clones, roughly 84% of them singletons. This specimen was blood, taken after dendritic cell vaccination. These receptors came from a human donor with glioblastoma.

This chain joins TRBV18 and TRBJ1-1, with D possibly matching TRBD1 (6 bases). Trimming removed 4 bases at V and 3 bases at J, with 12 bases between. The CDR3 contains 14 residues. Germline CDR1 reads KGHSH; CDR2 reads LQKENI. The CDR3 here is CASSLQGRDTEAFF. Written as DNA, the CDR3 is TGTGCCAGCTCACTGCAGGGGCGGGACACTGAAGCTTTCTTT.

This sequence joins TRBV10-2 and TRBJ2-7; D possibly corresponds to TRBD2 (5 bases). The CDR3 runs 12 residues. V lost 0 bases, J lost 9 bases, and 9 bases lay in between. Germline assignment: CDR1 WSHSY and CDR2 SAAADI. CDR3 bases: TGCGCCAGCAGTGAGTCATGGAGCGGGCAGTACTTC. This sequence encodes CASSESWSGQYF.

This sequence joins TRBV5-4 and TRBJ2-5, with D possibly TRBD2 on 5 matching bases. The CDR3 length is 15 residues. With 5 bases removed from V and 5 bases from J, the gap between germline ends came to 19 bases. Germline V gene data show CDR1 as SGHNT and CDR2 as YYREEE (reference sequence). The CDR3 is CASRPQGLAGETQYF. The CDR3 nucleotides are TGTGCCAGCAGACCTCAAGGACTGGCCGGGGAGACCCAGTACTTC.

The chain joins TRBV9 to TRBJ2-5; 10 nucleotides align to TRBD1. Germline V lookup: CDR1 SGDLS, CDR2 YYNGEE. The CDR3 is made up of 15 amino acids. Losses at the gene ends were 2 bases for V and 5 bases for J; bases not matched to a gene: 6. The CDR3 reads CASSVRDRGTETQYF. The CDR3 DNA follows: TGTGCCAGCAGCGTCCGGGACAGGGGTACGGAGACCCAGTACTTC. The whole variable domain, filled in from reference TRBV9 and TRBJ2-5, reads DSGVTQTPKHLITATGQRVTLRCSPRSGDLSVYWYQQSLDQGLQFLIQYYNGEERAKGNILERFSAQQFPDLHSELNLSSLELGDSALYFCASSVRDRGTETQYFGPGTRLLVL.

The chain links TRBV5-4 to TRBJ2-7, with TRBD2 matching 8 bases. The CDR3 contains 15 residues. Germline V CDR1 and CDR2: SGHNT, YYREEE (reference sequence). V shed 0 bases and J 2 bases; nucleotides not matched to a gene: 4. The CDR3 loop reads CASSLGGRGAYEQYF. CDR3 in DNA: TGTGCCAGCAGCTTGGGTGGGCGGGGGGCCTACGAGCAGTACTTC. The whole variable domain, remainder taken from reference TRBV5-4 and TRBJ2-7, is ETGVTQSPTHLIKTRGQQVTLRCSSQSGHNTVSWYQQALGQGPQFIFQYYREEENGRGNFPPRFSGLQFPNYSSELNVNALELDDSALYLCASSLGGRGAYEQYFGPGTRLTVT.

The genes are TRBV6-5 and TRBJ1-2, with 7 positions matching TRBD1. Germline V gives CDR1 MNHEY, CDR2 SVGAGI. Losses at the gene ends were 2 bases for V and 8 bases for J; bases not matched to a gene: 8. The CDR3 contains 14 residues. CDR3 bases: TGTGCCAGCAGTTACCTGGACAGGAGGTTGGGCTACACCTTC. Encoded protein: CASSYLDRRLGYTF.

The V call is TRBV6-5, the J call TRBJ2-7; 10 bases fit TRBD1. The V and J ends lost 4 bases and 10 bases, in that order; junction bases with no gene match: 10. Germline-derived CDR1 and CDR2 are MNHEY and SVGAGI. This CDR3 is 14 amino acids long. The CDR3 nucleotides are TGTGCCAGCAGTTCCGGGACAGGGGAATGGGGACAGTACTTC. As protein: CASSSGTGEWGQYF.

The chain employs TRBV7-9 and TRBJ2-7, with D uncertain. This CDR3 comprises 13 residues. Germline assignment: CDR1 SEHNR and CDR2 FQNEAQ (reference sequence). With 3 bases removed from V and 2 bases from J, the gap between germline ends came to 8 bases. The CDR3 sequence is CASSFDEAYEQYF. The DNA of the CDR3 is TGTGCCAGCAGCTTCGACGAGGCCTACGAGCAGTACTTC.

The chain employs TRBV2 and TRBJ1-4; no clear D gene. CDR3 length: 17 residues. Germline-derived CDR1 and CDR2 are SNHLY and FYNNEI. Trimming stripped 2 bases from V and 0 bases from J, with 13 bases between. The DNA of the CDR3 is TGTGCCAGCAGTGAAAGTGGGAGTAAACCAACTAATGAAAAACTGTTTTTT. Translation gives CASSESGSKPTNEKLFF.

The genes are TRBV2 and TRBJ1-2; TRBD1 agrees at 7 bases. The germline CDR1 and CDR2 sequences are SNHLY and FYNNEI. This CDR3 has 18 residues. J lost 7 bases, V lost 6 bases, and 23 bases had no gene match. CDR3 in amino acids: CASRGVWAPRQGTSGYTF. The DNA of the CDR3 is TGTGCCAGCAGGGGGGTTTGGGCTCCAAGACAGGGTACTTCTGGCTACACCTTC.

This clone was detected only once. The chain combines TRBV7-9 with TRBJ2-2, with a tentative D call TRBD2 (6 bases). The CDR3 loop spans 14 amino acids. Between the trimmed V and J ends, which lost 5 bases and 5 bases, there was a span of 12 bases. Germline loops: CDR1 SEHNR, CDR2 FQNEAQ (reference sequence). The CDR3 is CASSPLGGTGELFF. DNA of the CDR3: TGTGCCAGCAGCCCTCTTGGGGGGACCGGGGAGCTGTTTTTT.

This rearrangement joins TRBV2 to TRBJ2-5; TRBD1 might be the D (6 bases). The CDR3 has 13 residues. Germline CDR1 is SNHLY and CDR2 is FYNNEI. Trimming cost V 6 bases and J 3 bases, with 11 bases left between them. The CDR3, as DNA: TGTGCCAGCAGGCCAGACAGGAAAGAGACCCAGTACTTC. This translates into CASRPDRKETQYF.

This CDR3 is CASSLQPGGTEAFF. The CDR3 bases are TGTGCCAGCAGCTTGCAGCCCGGGGGGACTGAAGCTTTCTTT. The chain uses TRBV7-2 and TRBJ1-1, with D possibly being TRBD1 (5 bases). CDR1 and CDR2 from the germline V gene are SGHTA and FQGNSA. V was shortened by 3 bases and J by 5 bases, with 13 bases between the two germline ends. The CDR3 is made up of 14 amino acids.

The chain has TRBV6-5 and TRBJ2-7; 8 bases match TRBD1. CDR1 and CDR2 from the germline V gene are MNHEY and SVGAGI. This CDR3 region has 14 residues. V dropped 6 bases and J dropped 6; count of bases not matched to a gene: 10. Here the CDR3 DNA reads TGTGCCAGCAGGCCCGGGACAGGAAGAAGCGAGCAGTACTTC. It encodes CASRPGTGRSEQYF.

The V gene is TRBV7-3, the J gene TRBJ2-3; D may be TRBD2 (5 bases). Germline loops: CDR1 SGHTA, CDR2 FQGTGA. The V gene lost 2 bases and the J gene lost 1 base, with 10 bases spanning the gap. The CDR3 is 15 residues long. The DNA for the CDR3 is TGTGCCAGCAGCTTACGTTTGCGGGGCACAGATACGCAGTATTTT. As protein: CASSLRLRGTDTQYF.

The chain has TRBV14 and TRBJ2-1, with 9 bases lining up with TRBD2. Looked up from germline, CDR1 is SGHDN and CDR2 is FVKESK. This CDR3 is 16 amino acids long. V lost 1 base, J lost 6 bases, and 7 bases stayed unmatched. CDR3 sequence (DNA): TGTGCCAGCAGCCAAGGTAGGCTAGCGGGGCGCAATGAGCAGTTCTTC. The encoded protein is CASSQGRLAGRNEQFF.

The J gene is TRBJ2-3, the V gene TRBV7-9; the match to TRBD2 covers 12 bases. The CDR3 is 18 amino acids. V was clipped by 0 bases and J by 5 bases; unmatched bases: 9. CDR1 and CDR2 (germline): SEHNR, FQNEAQ (reference sequence). The CDR3 nucleotides read TGTGCCAGCAGCTTAGCGAGACTAGCGGGAGATCGGATAGATACGCAGTATTTT. It translates to CASSLARLAGDRIDTQYF.

The CDR3 region has the DNA TGCGCCAGCAGTGAGTCGAGCAGCAATCAGCCCCAGCATTTT. It yields the protein CASSESSSNQPQHF. The chain uses TRBV10-1 and TRBJ1-5; D unclear. Per the germline V gene, CDR1 is WNHNN and CDR2 is SYGVQD (reference sequence). CDR3 size: 14 residues. Trimming cost V 0 bases and J 1 base, with 4 bases left between them.

In nucleotides, the CDR3 is TGTGCCATCAGTGAGACGAGGGCGGGAGGGGTCAACTACGAGCAGTACTTC. Residues: CAISETRAGGVNYEQYF. V gene TRBV10-3 combines with J gene TRBJ2-7, with 9 bases matching TRBD2. Looked up from germline, CDR1 is ENHRY and CDR2 is SYGVKD. With 2 bases clipped from V and 3 bases from J, the junction kept 11 bases outside the gene matches. The CDR3 is 17 residues long.

This clone came up once. This sequence joins TRBV5-1 and TRBJ1-2, with 7 bases fitting TRBD1. Germline V lookup: CDR1 SGHRS, CDR2 YFSETQ. CDR3 length: 16 amino acids. V was pared by 0 bases and J by 5 bases, with 10 bases of the junction left unmatched. The CDR3 coding sequence is TGCGCCAGCAGCTTGGCCAGAGAGGGGGCGCGGTATGGCTACACCTTC. Its translation: CASSLAREGARYGYTF.

V and J are TRBV19 and TRBJ2-3, with 10 bases identical to TRBD2. V lost 3 bases, J lost 7 bases, and 13 bases stayed unmatched. This CDR3 contains 17 residues. Germline lookup yields CDR1 LNHDA and CDR2 SQIVND (reference sequence). The DNA for the CDR3 is TGTGCCAGTAGTATTGGTCTAGCGGGAGTGGTTGGAAATACGCAGTATTTT. It codes for CASSIGLAGVVGNTQYF.